Listed below are T cell receptor beta chains from one sample, sequenced in a study of T cells after posttransplantation cyclophosphamide. The repertoire was sequenced with immunoSEQ multiplex PCR; TCRdb's copy has only in-frame clones and lacks some. The data list around 44,000 clones, none observed once; about 2% falls to the top ten. The specimen sequenced was PBMCs. Receptors were obtained from a man aged 40-50 years in good health, CMV-negative, and a related stem cell transplant donor. Each CDR3 is given with its conserved first and last residue. D genes are given only for firm matches. A row's size may be missing; if present it is once, few, many or a size class.

>TRBD2|-|TRBJ2-3|TRBV6-6
CASSYPTSGGTDTQYF
TGTGCCAGCAGTTACCCGACTAGCGGAGGCACAGATACGCAGTATTTT
>TRBD1|many|TRBJ2-5|TRBV5-8
CASSPGQGPTLETQYF
TGTGCCAGCAGCCCCGGACAGGGCCCAACTCTAGAGACCCAGTACTTC
>TRBD2|many|TRBJ2-5|TRBV19
CASSTGLAGGQETQYF
TGTGCCAGTAGTACCGGACTAGCGGGGGGACAAGAGACCCAGTACTTC
>-|few|TRBJ1-6|TRBV6-5
CASSLGSSYNSPLHF
TGTGCCAGCAGTTTAGGGAGCTCCTATAATTCACCCCTCCACTTT
>TRBD2|many|TRBJ2-1|TRBV11-2
CASSLFATSGSSYNEQFF
TGTGCCAGCAGCTTATTTGCGACTAGCGGGAGCTCCTACAATGAGCAGTTCTTC
>-|many|TRBJ2-7|TRBV10-3
CAISDAVDSRLGEQYF
TGTGCCATCAGTGATGCCGTCGACTCCAGACTGGGCGAGCAGTACTTC
>-|few|TRBJ1-4|TRBV15
CATSRPGLGEKLFF
TGTGCCACCAGCAGGCCAGGGCTCGGTGAAAAACTGTTTTTT
>TRBD2|few|TRBJ2-1|TRBV11-3
CASSLYTSGRSNEQFF
TGTGCCAGCAGCTTATACACTAGCGGGAGATCGAATGAGCAGTTCTTC
>-|many|TRBJ1-1|TRBV5-1
CASKSTGMNTEAFF
TGCGCCAGCAAATCTACAGGAATGAACACTGAAGCTTTCTTT
>-|few|TRBJ2-5|TRBV5-1
CASSLTTDSKGETQYF
TGCGCCAGCAGCCTAACGACGGACAGTAAGGGGGAGACCCAGTACTTC
>TRBD1|many|TRBJ1-4|TRBV5-6
CASSGTVNEKLFF
TGTGCCAGCAGCGGGACAGTTAATGAAAAACTGTTTTTT
>TRBD1|many|TRBJ2-3|TRBV4-2
CASSHDRGTDTQYF
TGTGCCAGCAGCCACGACAGGGGCACAGATACGCAGTATTTT
>-|few|TRBJ1-2|TRBV30
CAWRKSYGYTF
TGTGCCTGGAGGAAGAGTTATGGCTACACCTTC
>TRBD1|many|TRBJ1-4|TRBV6-5
CASSHGTATNEKLFF
TGTGCCAGCAGCCACGGGACAGCAACTAATGAAAAACTGTTTTTT
>TRBD1|many|TRBJ1-2|TRBV6-1
CASRRDRLNYGYTF
TGTGCCAGCAGGAGGGACAGACTTAACTATGGCTACACCTTC
>TRBD2|many|TRBJ2-5|TRBV4-2
CASSQDTSGGAETQYF
TGTGCCAGCAGCCAAGATACTAGCGGGGGGGCGGAGACCCAGTACTTC
>TRBD1|many|TRBJ2-7|TRBV5-4
CASSLGGTGNYEQYF
TGTGCCAGCAGCTTGGGGGGGACAGGAAACTACGAGCAGTACTTC
>TRBD2|few|TRBJ2-1|TRBV6-5
CASRGLPSYNEQFF
TGTGCCAGCCGGGGACTACCATCCTACAATGAGCAGTTCTTC